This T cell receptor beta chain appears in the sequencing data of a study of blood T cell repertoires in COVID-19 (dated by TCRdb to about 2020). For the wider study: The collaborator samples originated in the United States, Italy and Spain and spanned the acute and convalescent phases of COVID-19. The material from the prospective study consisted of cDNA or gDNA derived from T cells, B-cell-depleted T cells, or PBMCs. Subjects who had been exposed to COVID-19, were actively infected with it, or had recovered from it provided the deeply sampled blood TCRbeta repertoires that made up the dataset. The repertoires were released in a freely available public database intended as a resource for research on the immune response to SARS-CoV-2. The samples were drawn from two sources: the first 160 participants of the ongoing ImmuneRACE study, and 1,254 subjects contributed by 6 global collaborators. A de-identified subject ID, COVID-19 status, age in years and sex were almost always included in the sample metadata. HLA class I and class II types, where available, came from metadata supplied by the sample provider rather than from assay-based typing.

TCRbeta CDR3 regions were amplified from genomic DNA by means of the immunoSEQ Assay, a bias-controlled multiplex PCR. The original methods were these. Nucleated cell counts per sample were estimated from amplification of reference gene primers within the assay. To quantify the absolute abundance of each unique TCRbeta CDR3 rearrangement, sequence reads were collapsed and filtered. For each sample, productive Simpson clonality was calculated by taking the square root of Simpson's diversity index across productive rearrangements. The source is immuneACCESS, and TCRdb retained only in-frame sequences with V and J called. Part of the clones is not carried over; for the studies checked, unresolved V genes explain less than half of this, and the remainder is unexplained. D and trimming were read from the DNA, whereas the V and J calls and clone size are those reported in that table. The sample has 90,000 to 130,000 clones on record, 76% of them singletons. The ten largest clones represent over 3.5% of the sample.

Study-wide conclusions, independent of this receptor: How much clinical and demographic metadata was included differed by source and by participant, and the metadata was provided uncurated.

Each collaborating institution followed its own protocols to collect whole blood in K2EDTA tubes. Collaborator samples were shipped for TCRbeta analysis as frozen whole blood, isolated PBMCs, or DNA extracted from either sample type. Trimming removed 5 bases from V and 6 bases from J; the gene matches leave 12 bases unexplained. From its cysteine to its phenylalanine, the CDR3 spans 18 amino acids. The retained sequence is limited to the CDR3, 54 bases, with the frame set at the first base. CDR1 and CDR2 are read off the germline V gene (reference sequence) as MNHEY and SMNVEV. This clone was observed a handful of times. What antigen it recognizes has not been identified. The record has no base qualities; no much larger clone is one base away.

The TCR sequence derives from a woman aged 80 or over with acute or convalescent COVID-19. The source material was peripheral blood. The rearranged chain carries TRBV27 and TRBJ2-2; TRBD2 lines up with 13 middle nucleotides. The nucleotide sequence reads TGTGCCAGCAGTCCACGGACTAGCGGGAGTCTGGGCCCCGGGGAGCTGTTTTTT. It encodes CASSPRTSGSLGPGELFF.